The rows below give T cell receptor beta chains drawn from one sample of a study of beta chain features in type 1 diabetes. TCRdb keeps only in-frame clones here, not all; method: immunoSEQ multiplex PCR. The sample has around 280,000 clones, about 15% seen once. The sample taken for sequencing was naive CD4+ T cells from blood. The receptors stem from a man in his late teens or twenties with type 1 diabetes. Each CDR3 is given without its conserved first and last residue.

ASSPGTSSNEQF TRBJ2-1 TRBV11-2
ASSLAVNSETQY TRBJ2-5 TRBV11-2
ASSADRVYEQY TRBJ2-7 TRBV7-2
ASSPGLAGGYSYEQY TRBJ2-7 TRBV4-3
ASSLWGTPVGGYT TRBJ1-2 TRBV5-1
ASSIDRSGEQF TRBJ2-1 TRBV19
ASRKAGSRPLDTQY TRBJ2-3 TRBV28
LAGTNTEAF TRBJ1-1 TRBV7-2
ASSREQRAYNEQF TRBJ2-1 TRBV5-1
ASSQGRQGILRSYT TRBJ1-2 TRBV4-3
ASRTGYNEQF TRBJ2-1 TRBV5-8
ASSPLQRETQY TRBJ2-5 TRBV27
ASSLSGSRGNEQF TRBJ2-1 TRBV7-2
ASSLDRVGETQY TRBJ2-5 TRBV5-1
ASSYGQMTRYGYT TRBJ1-2 TRBV6-6
ASSPGDSSSYEQY TRBJ2-7 TRBV18
ASSPLQGFQETQY TRBJ2-5 TRBV18
ATSRDLQRHEKLF TRBJ1-4 TRBV15
ASSKARDTPGKPQH TRBJ1-5 TRBV21-1
ASSPPSYTGELF TRBJ2-2 TRBV7-2
ASSQDGAGQGYEQY TRBJ2-7 TRBV14
ASSVTSGAYEQY TRBJ2-7 TRBV7-2
SVARGTSNYGYT TRBJ1-2 TRBV29-1
ASSSLAFSGLPLAQY TRBJ2-3 TRBV7-2
AWSLLGGLPSSYNEQF TRBJ2-1 TRBV30
ASSQEPGQRAYEQY TRBJ2-7 TRBV4-3
ATSREALAGVTYEQY TRBJ2-7 TRBV15
ASSIVVGQGLSSYNEQF TRBJ2-1 TRBV19
ASSTRLAAQY TRBJ2-7 TRBV6-6
ASSLAGTSGGRRTQY TRBJ2-5 TRBV7-2
ASRSPGYYGYT TRBJ1-2 TRBV25-1
ASSREGVGYT TRBJ1-2 TRBV19
ASSPSGSPSYEQY TRBJ2-7 TRBV18
ASSSGQGDTDTQY TRBJ2-3 TRBV5-4
ASSWQGAGTEAF TRBJ1-1 TRBV28
ASGLVGGTEAF TRBJ1-1 TRBV12-5
ASSESGGATETQY TRBJ2-5 TRBV11-2
AWRTTGTAYEQY TRBJ2-7 TRBV30
ASSRAGRLAFYEQY TRBJ2-7 TRBV5-4
ASSPGLSSVTQY TRBJ2-5 TRBV6-1
ASSRGQGSDEQY TRBJ2-7 TRBV7-9
AWSPRGTGGYT TRBJ1-2 TRBV30
ATNPPTSGHFHEQY TRBJ2-7 TRBV28
ASSYDGQGNSPLH TRBJ1-6 TRBV6-5
SVEGRGGSGANVLT TRBJ2-6 TRBV29-1
AWSVQYEQY TRBJ2-7 TRBV30
ASSPNQGRETQY TRBJ2-5 TRBV18
ASSLLQGNGYT TRBJ1-2 TRBV28
ASSLRGTREDIQY TRBJ2-4 TRBV27